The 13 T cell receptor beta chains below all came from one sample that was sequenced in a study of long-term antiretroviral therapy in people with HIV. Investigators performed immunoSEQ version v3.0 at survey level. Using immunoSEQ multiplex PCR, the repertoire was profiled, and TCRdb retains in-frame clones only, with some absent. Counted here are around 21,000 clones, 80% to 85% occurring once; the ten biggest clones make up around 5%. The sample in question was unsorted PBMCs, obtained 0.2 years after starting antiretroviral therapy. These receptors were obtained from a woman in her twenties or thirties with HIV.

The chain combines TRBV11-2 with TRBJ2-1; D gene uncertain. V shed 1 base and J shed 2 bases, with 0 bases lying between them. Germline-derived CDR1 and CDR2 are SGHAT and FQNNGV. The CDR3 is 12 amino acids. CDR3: CASSLAYNEQFF. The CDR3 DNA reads TGTGCCAGCAGCTTAGCCTACAATGAGCAGTTCTTC.

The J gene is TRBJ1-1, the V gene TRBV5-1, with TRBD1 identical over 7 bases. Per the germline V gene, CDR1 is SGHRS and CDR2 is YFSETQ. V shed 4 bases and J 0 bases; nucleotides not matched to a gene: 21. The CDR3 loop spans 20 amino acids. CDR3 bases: TGCGCCAGCAGCCCCCCAACTCTCGACAGGGAGATCGGCGTGAACACTGAAGCTTTCTTT. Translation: CASSPPTLDREIGVNTEAFF.

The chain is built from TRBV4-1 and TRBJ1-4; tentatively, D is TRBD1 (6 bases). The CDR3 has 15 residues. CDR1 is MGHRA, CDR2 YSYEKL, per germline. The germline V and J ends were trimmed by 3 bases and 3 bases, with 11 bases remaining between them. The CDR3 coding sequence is TGCGCCAGCAGCCAGACGGGGGCCCCTAATGAAAAACTGTTTTTT. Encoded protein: CASSQTGAPNEKLFF.

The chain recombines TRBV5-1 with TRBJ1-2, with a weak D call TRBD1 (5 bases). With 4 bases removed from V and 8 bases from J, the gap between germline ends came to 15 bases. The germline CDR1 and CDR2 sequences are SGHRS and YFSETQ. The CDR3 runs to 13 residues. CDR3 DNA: TGCGCCAGCAGCCCGGGGACCCCCCGCGGCTACACCTTC. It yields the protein CASSPGTPRGYTF.

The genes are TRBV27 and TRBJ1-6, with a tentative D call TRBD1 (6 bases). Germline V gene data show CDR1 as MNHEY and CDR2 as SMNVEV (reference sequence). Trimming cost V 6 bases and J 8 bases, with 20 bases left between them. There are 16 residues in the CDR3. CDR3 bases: TGTGCCAGCAGCCGCGTTCCGGGGGCTTGGGATTCACCCCTCCACTTT. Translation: CASSRVPGAWDSPLHF.

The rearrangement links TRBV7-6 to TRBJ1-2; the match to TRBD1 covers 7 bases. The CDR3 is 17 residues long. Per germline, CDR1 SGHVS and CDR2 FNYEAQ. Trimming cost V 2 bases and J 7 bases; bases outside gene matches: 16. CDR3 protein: CASSLRWDSQVWSGYTF. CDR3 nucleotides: TGTGCCAGCAGCTTAAGGTGGGACAGTCAGGTTTGGAGTGGCTACACCTTC.

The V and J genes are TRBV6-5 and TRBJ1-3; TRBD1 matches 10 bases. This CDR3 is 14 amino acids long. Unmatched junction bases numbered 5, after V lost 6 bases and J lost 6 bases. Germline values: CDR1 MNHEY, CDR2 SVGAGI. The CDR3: CASSTGTGVNTIYF. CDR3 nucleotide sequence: TGTGCCAGCAGCACCGGGACAGGGGTAAACACCATATATTTT.

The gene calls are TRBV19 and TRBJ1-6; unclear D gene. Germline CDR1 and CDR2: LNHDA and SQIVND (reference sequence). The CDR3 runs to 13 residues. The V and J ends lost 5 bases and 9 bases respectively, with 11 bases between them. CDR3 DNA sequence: TGTGCCAGTAGTTTTAAGACGGTTTCACCCCTCCACTTT. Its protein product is CASSFKTVSPLHF.

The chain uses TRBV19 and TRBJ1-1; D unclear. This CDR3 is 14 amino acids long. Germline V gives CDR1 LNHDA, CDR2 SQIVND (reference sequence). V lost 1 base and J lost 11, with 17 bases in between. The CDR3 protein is CASSIASEVSDAFF. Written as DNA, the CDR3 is TGTGCCAGTAGTATAGCGTCGGAAGTCAGCGACGCTTTCTTT.

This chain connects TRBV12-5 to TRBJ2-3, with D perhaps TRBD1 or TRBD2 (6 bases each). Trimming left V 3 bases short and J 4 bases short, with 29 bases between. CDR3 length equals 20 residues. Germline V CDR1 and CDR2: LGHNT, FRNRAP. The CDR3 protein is CASGFPPAPWGALDADTQYF. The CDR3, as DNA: TGTGCTAGTGGTTTCCCCCCGGCACCTTGGGGGGCCCTGGATGCAGATACGCAGTATTTT.

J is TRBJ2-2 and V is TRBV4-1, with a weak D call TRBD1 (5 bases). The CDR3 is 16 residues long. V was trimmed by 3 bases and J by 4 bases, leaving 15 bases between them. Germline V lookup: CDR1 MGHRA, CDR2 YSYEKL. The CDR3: CASSQADRAFTGELFF. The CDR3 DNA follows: TGCGCCAGCAGCCAGGCAGACAGAGCCTTCACCGGGGAGCTGTTTTTT.

The CDR3 reads CASSADSFEFSGNTIYF. CDR3 nucleotides: TGCGCCAGCAGCGCTGACAGTTTCGAGTTCTCTGGAAACACCATATATTTT. This sequence joins TRBV5-1 and TRBJ1-3, with a tentative D call TRBD1 (5 bases). V gave up 4 bases and J gave up 0 bases, with 17 bases separating them. Germline V gene sequence: CDR1 SGHRS, CDR2 YFSETQ. The CDR3 totals 17 residues.

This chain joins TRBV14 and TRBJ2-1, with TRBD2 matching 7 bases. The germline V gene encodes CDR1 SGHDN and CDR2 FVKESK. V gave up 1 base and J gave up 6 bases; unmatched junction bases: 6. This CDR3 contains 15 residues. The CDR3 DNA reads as TGTGCCAGCAGCCAAGTGGCTAGCGGTAGCAATGAGCAGTTCTTC. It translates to CASSQVASGSNEQFF.